The clone carrying this T cell receptor beta chain was recorded many times. The sample is drawn from a study of T cells after yellow fever vaccination. TCRdb itself ran the 5' RACE reads through MiXCR, one entry per CDR3 protein. The sample contains some 110,000 distinct CDR3 sequences, 8.4% of which appear only once. Germline V gives CDR1 MNHEY, CDR2 SMNVEV (reference sequence). This CDR3 comprises 15 residues. Losses at the gene ends were 5 bases for V and 0 bases for J; bases not matched to a gene: 2. The receptor comes from a young man who received the YFV17D yellow fever vaccine. The sequenced sample was CD8+ T cells sorted from PBMCs, obtained 45 days after the yellow fever booster vaccination. V and J are TRBV27 and TRBJ2-1; 9 nucleotides agree with TRBD2. CDR3: CASSLSGSSYNEQFF. Here the CDR3 DNA reads TGTGCCAGCAGTCTTAGCGGGAGCTCCTACAATGAGCAGTTCTTC.